These T cell receptor beta chains were read from a single sample in a study of OX40 agonist ivuxolimab in advanced cancers. Using immunoSEQ multiplex PCR, the repertoire was profiled, and TCRdb retains in-frame clones only, with some absent. The sample carries around 99,000 clones, roughly 90% recorded once. The sequences come from CD4+ or CD8+ T cells sorted from blood, collected in a trial of the OX40 agonist ivuxolimab. These TCRs come from an adult with an advanced solid tumor such as melanoma, head and neck, liver or kidney cancer. Each CDR3 is given with its conserved first and last residue. The D gene is left open where the match is weak. The size entry is marked missing in some rows and otherwise reads once, few, many or a size class.

size: few
J: TRBJ2-1
V: TRBV9
D: .
length: 13
DNA: TGTGCCAGCAGCGTAGCGGCTAGTTTTGAGCAGTTCTTC
CDR3: CASSVAASFEQFF

size: .
J: TRBJ2-7
V: TRBV19
D: .
length: 12
DNA: TGTGCCAGTAGTATGTTGGAGTCCGAGCAGTACTTC
CDR3: CASSMLESEQYF

size: .
J: TRBJ2-3
V: TRBV9
D: TRBD2
length: 15
DNA: TGTGCCAGCAGCGCAACTAGCGGGACATCGGGTACGCAGTATTTT
CDR3: CASSATSGTSGTQYF

size: once
J: TRBJ2-1
V: TRBV4-2
D: TRBD1
length: 17
DNA: TGTGCCAGCAGCCTCCTCCCTCCGGACAGGGGTATCGATGAGCAGTTCTTC
CDR3: CASSLLPPDRGIDEQFF

size: .
J: TRBJ2-7
V: TRBV27
D: TRBD2
length: 15
DNA: TGTGCCAGCAGTTTATATAGCGGGGACTCTGGAGAGCAGTACTTC
CDR3: CASSLYSGDSGEQYF

size: .
J: TRBJ2-3
V: TRBV5-6
D: .
length: 14
DNA: TGTGCCAGCAGCTTGGTGGGGGCCCCTGATACGCAGTATTTT
CDR3: CASSLVGAPDTQYF

size: .
J: TRBJ2-3
V: TRBV7-3
D: TRBD2
length: 16
DNA: TGTGCCAGCAGCTCGAGGACTAGCGGGAGATCAGATACGCAGTATTTT
CDR3: CASSSRTSGRSDTQYF

size: .
J: TRBJ1-1
V: TRBV5-4
D: .
length: 14
DNA: TGTGCCAGCAGCTTCGGTGGCATGAACACTGAAGCTTTCTTT
CDR3: CASSFGGMNTEAFF

size: once
J: TRBJ2-7
V: TRBV27
D: .
length: 13
DNA: TGTGCCAGCAGTTTAATTGGCGCCTACGAGCAGTACTTC
CDR3: CASSLIGAYEQYF

size: .
J: TRBJ1-1
V: TRBV7-8
D: .
length: 16
DNA: TGTGCCAGCAGCTTAGTACAGGGTGTAGGGAACACTGAAGCTTTCTTT
CDR3: CASSLVQGVGNTEAFF

size: .
J: TRBJ1-5
V: TRBV6-5
D: .
length: 15
DNA: TGTGCCAGCAAGAACCAGGGGACTAGCAATCAGCCCCAGCATTTT
CDR3: CASKNQGTSNQPQHF

size: .
J: TRBJ2-7
V: TRBV29-1
D: TRBD1
length: 13
DNA: TGCAGCGTTGTCCTCCACAGGGGTTACGAGCAGTACTTC
CDR3: CSVVLHRGYEQYF

size: .
J: TRBJ1-5
V: TRBV10-3
D: .
length: 15
DNA: TGTGCCATCAGTGAGGGGAGCATTAGCAATCAGCCCCAGCATTTT
CDR3: CAISEGSISNQPQHF